This T cell receptor (beta chain) was captured in a study of blood T cells in healthy people across ages. Study summary: About one barcoded TCR beta cDNA was captured per two T cells.

Broader study findings: Older individuals had lower TCR beta diversity per million T cells (the decline was roughly linear). Because sorting was not performed, PBMCs prevented conclusive naive versus antigen-experienced comparison.

The sample holds a few counts of this clonotype. The antigen remains undetermined. For the second PCR, which ran for roughly 7 to 11 cycles, a sample-barcoded 5' primer and a J-beta primer mix were used. A template-switch adaptor that had 12 random nucleotides put a tag on each cDNA molecule. TCRdb analysed the 5' RACE reads with MiXCR anew, one entry per CDR3 protein. The data show 550,000 to 700,000 distinct CDR3 sequences, approximately 30% seen once. With V trimmed by 6 bases and J by 7 bases, 15 bases remained unmatched. CDR3 length equals 19 residues. Germline V lookup: CDR1 ENHRY, CDR2 SYGVKD. Sequencing was carried out using blood. The chain has TRBV10-3 and TRBJ2-1, with 16 bases that match TRBD2. This TCR derives from a woman aged 65 to 85 in good health. This chain's CDR3 is CAIRQGLAGGPNFYNEQFF. The CDR3 coding sequence is TGTGCCATCAGGCAGGGACTAGCGGGGGGGCCGAATTTTTATAATGAGCAGTTCTTC.